Listed below are T cell receptor beta chains from one sample, sequenced in a study of cytomegalovirus exposure and HLA in healthy donors. Profiling relied on immunoSEQ multiplex PCR, and the TCRdb table lists in-frame clones only, not all of them. The table includes approximately 120,000 clones, around 77% detected once. Sequences were obtained from PBMCs. These receptors all stem from a woman in her thirties or forties in good health and CMV-seropositive. Each CDR3 is given with its conserved first and last residue. Each record gives: J gene, V gene, clone size, CDR3 protein. Some rows have no size entry. The others give once, few or many, or a class for an expanded clone.

J: TRBJ2-7; V: TRBV6-5; size: .; CDR3: CASSLSPGSYEQYF
J: .; V: TRBV7-3; size: once; CDR3: CASSLGGGGTPYEQYF
J: TRBJ2-7; V: TRBV28; size: .; CDR3: CASTGGSYEQYF
J: TRBJ1-4; V: TRBV28; size: .; CDR3: CASRVDRTREKLFF
J: TRBJ1-1; V: TRBV5-6; size: .; CDR3: CASSSAPGTEAFF
J: TRBJ1-5; V: TRBV19; size: .; CDR3: CATSQDRGEVPQHF
J: TRBJ2-1; V: TRBV29-1; size: .; CDR3: CSVGGRSYNEQFF
J: TRBJ2-5; V: TRBV19; size: .; CDR3: CASSMTSGSGETQYF
J: TRBJ2-2; V: TRBV19; size: .; CDR3: CASRGTMNTGELFF
J: TRBJ2-3; V: TRBV19; size: .; CDR3: CASSFTTGVTTDTQYF
J: TRBJ2-7; V: TRBV7-3; size: .; CDR3: CASSLTGAGGEQYF
J: TRBJ1-3; V: TRBV2; size: .; CDR3: CASGGTGGPSSGNTIYF
J: .; V: TRBV7-9; size: once; CDR3: CASSPEAGNYEQYF
J: TRBJ2-7; V: TRBV28; size: few; CDR3: CASSVRLAGINEQYF
J: TRBJ1-5; V: TRBV6-1; size: .; CDR3: CASSELGQSNQPQHF
J: TRBJ2-7; V: TRBV30; size: .; CDR3: CAWSLGTGLSYEQYF
J: TRBJ1-2; V: TRBV6-5; size: few; CDR3: CASIPGQGNYGYTF
J: TRBJ1-4; V: TRBV30; size: .; CDR3: CAWSTPPRGVGEKLFF
J: TRBJ2-2; V: TRBV7-8; size: .; CDR3: CASSQTGASTGELFF
J: TRBJ2-2; V: TRBV4-1; size: .; CDR3: CASSQVRLGLAGGERTGELFF
J: TRBJ2-1; V: TRBV5-1; size: .; CDR3: CASSLTLTEQFF
J: TRBJ2-4; V: TRBV10-1; size: .; CDR3: CASSRERAGIGIQYF
J: TRBJ2-2; V: TRBV2; size: .; CDR3: CASSEGQYTGELFF
J: TRBJ2-3; V: TRBV19; size: .; CDR3: CASNPGQGVDTQYF
J: TRBJ1-2; V: TRBV2; size: .; CDR3: CASRIGTVYGYTF
J: TRBJ2-1; V: TRBV4-1; size: once; CDR3: CASRLAGVNEQFF
J: TRBJ2-7; V: TRBV5-1; size: .; CDR3: CASSLDLRDRVDEQYF
J: TRBJ2-4; V: TRBV6-5; size: once; CDR3: CASSPPAKNIQYF
J: TRBJ1-5; V: TRBV2; size: .; CDR3: CASSVYGFNQPQHF
J: TRBJ2-7; V: TRBV27; size: few; CDR3: CASSPLISGRSGEQYF
J: TRBJ2-7; V: TRBV7-8; size: .; CDR3: CASSLRASGYEQCF
J: TRBJ1-1; V: TRBV7-7; size: .; CDR3: CASSPFTPGTGVGEAFF
J: TRBJ2-2; V: TRBV19; size: .; CDR3: CASREGAGTNTGELFF
J: TRBJ2-7; V: TRBV28; size: .; CDR3: CASSPTGPSYEQYF
J: TRBJ2-2; V: TRBV19; size: few; CDR3: CASSIEVAGTGELFF
J: TRBJ2-7; V: TRBV7-6; size: .; CDR3: CASSFGSSYEQYF
J: TRBJ2-2; V: TRBV5-5; size: .; CDR3: CASSLGQGSNTGELFF
J: TRBJ2-2; V: TRBV7-3; size: once; CDR3: CASSPLGQRNTGELFF
J: TRBJ2-1; V: TRBV7-2; size: .; CDR3: CASSLQRFNEQFF
J: TRBJ1-5; V: TRBV28; size: .; CDR3: CASSRGGSNQPQHF
J: TRBJ2-7; V: TRBV5-5; size: .; CDR3: CASRAGQGAGEQYF
J: TRBJ1-3; V: TRBV10-3; size: .; CDR3: CAISEGGAGGNTIYF
J: TRBJ2-2; V: TRBV6-6; size: .; CDR3: CASSLGLAGTGELFF
J: TRBJ1-2; V: TRBV28; size: .; CDR3: CASSWAANYGYTF
J: TRBJ2-2; V: TRBV7-9; size: few; CDR3: CASGGFPHTGELFF
J: .; V: TRBV4-2; size: .; CDR3: CASSQGAGQLLSYEQYF
J: TRBJ2-5; V: TRBV9; size: .; CDR3: CASSVGGLGETQYF
J: TRBJ2-1; V: TRBV7-8; size: .; CDR3: CASSTDRVLNEQFF
J: TRBJ1-1; V: TRBV5-1; size: .; CDR3: CASSLRGDGTEAFF
J: TRBJ1-1; V: TRBV5-1; size: few; CDR3: CASSLGSTLNTEAFF